The 6 T cell receptor beta chains presented below share a single source sample, sequenced in a study of T cells after yellow fever vaccination. TCRdb used MiXCR to reprocess the 5' RACE reads, holding one entry per CDR3 protein. The table records 99,000 or so distinct CDR3 sequences, roughly 5.8% of them present only once. The sample here was CD8+ T cells sorted from PBMCs, taken 10 days after the yellow fever booster vaccination. These receptors were collected from a man aged 18 to 29 who received the YFV17D yellow fever vaccine.

V usage is TRBV4-3 and J usage is TRBJ1-6; D might be TRBD1 (5 bases). Trimming cost V 0 bases and J 6 bases, with 12 bases left between them. This CDR3 comprises 16 residues. Germline CDR1 reads LGHNA; CDR2 reads YSLEER. In DNA, the CDR3 is TGCGCCAGCAGCCAAGATCGATGGGACGGTAATTCACCCCTCCACTTT. It codes for CASSQDRWDGNSPLHF.

The sample holds a few counts of this clonotype. The chain combines TRBV5-5 with TRBJ2-5; 7 nucleotides match TRBD2. The CDR3 is made up of 15 amino acids. V gave up 0 bases and J gave up 5 bases; unmatched junction bases: 7. Germline CDR1 and CDR2: SGHKS and YYEKEE (reference sequence). CDR3 protein: CASSLEGGSWETQYF. The CDR3 nucleotides read TGTGCCAGCAGCTTGGAAGGCGGGAGTTGGGAGACCCAGTACTTC.

V and J are TRBV7-9 and TRBJ2-3; D not certain. Germline-derived CDR1 and CDR2 are SEHNR and FQNEAQ (reference sequence). The CDR3 has 12 residues. With 8 bases removed from V and 6 bases from J, the gap between germline ends came to 12 bases. CDR3 in DNA: TGTGCCAGCGGGCCTGGGATGGATACGCAGTATTTT. Translated, it gives CASGPGMDTQYF.

At least ten counts were recorded for this clonotype. The chain joins TRBV4-1 to TRBJ2-5, with a weak D call TRBD2 (6 bases). V was pared by 8 bases and J by 1 base, with 23 bases between. CDR3 length equals 17 residues. CDR1 is MGHRA, CDR2 YSYEKL, per germline. The CDR3 DNA is TGCGCCAGCGCCGGTCGCCACCTGGCGGGGCCCCAAGAGACCCAGTACTTC. This gives the protein CASAGRHLAGPQETQYF.

The chain joins TRBV4-1 to TRBJ2-1; D is perhaps TRBD1 (5 bases). Germline V gene data show CDR1 as MGHRA and CDR2 as YSYEKL. This CDR3 comprises 15 residues. Trimming stripped 4 bases from V and 3 bases from J, with 13 bases between. This CDR3 is CASSPRLQVYNEQFF. For the CDR3, the DNA is TGCGCCAGCAGCCCCAGGTTACAGGTCTACAATGAGCAGTTCTTC.

The V gene is TRBV12-3 or TRBV12-4, the J gene TRBJ1-1, with D maybe TRBD1 (5 bases). The ends were cut back, 5 bases at V and 5 bases at J, with 9 bases in the middle. The CDR3 sequence is 12 residues long. CDR3 bases: TGTGCCAGCAGTGTGAGGGGAACTGAAGCTTTCTTT. Translation: CASSVRGTEAFF.